These T cell receptor beta chains were read from a single sample in a study of OX40 agonist ivuxolimab in advanced cancers. Data came from immunoSEQ multiplex PCR; TCRdb stores just in-frame clones and leaves some out. In the table there are about 61,000 clones, around 93% of which are singletons. Sequenced here: CD4+ or CD8+ T cells sorted from blood, sampled in a trial of the OX40 agonist ivuxolimab. All receptors come from an adult with an advanced solid tumor such as melanoma, head and neck, liver or kidney cancer. CDR3s leave out the opening cysteine and the closing phenylalanine or tryptophan.

v_call	j_call	cdr3_aa
TRBV29-1	TRBJ2-3	SVEWGLAPSTDTQY
TRBV30	TRBJ1-2	AWSTGTGEPDNYGYT
TRBV9	TRBJ2-3	ASSPNHGGPPY
TRBV6-5	TRBJ2-5	ASSPWTFPETQY
TRBV28	TRBJ1-2	ASSFGQGYGYT
TRBV7-4	TRBJ1-5	ASSLVVHPNQPQH
TRBV5-1	TRBJ1-4	ASSFGRRQAEKLF
TRBV2	TRBJ1-1	ASLQGFLNTEAF
TRBV7-7	TRBJ2-1	ASSLGTPSYNEQF
TRBV6-5	TRBJ2-7	ASRIQGREQY
TRBV20-1	TRBJ2-7	SAGWGYEQY
TRBV6-6	TRBJ2-2	ASSLYRNTGELF
TRBV19	TRBJ1-1	ASSIRVRRGTEAF
TRBV11-2	TRBJ2-3	ASSLMGYTDTQY
TRBV29-1	TRBJ1-2	SVEEWGSPSYGYT
TRBV28	TRBJ2-1	ASSPPRLAGGFEQF
TRBV7-9	TRBJ2-7	ASSYPTGQGGDEQY
TRBV28	TRBJ2-4	ATFSVAKLNDIQY
TRBV2	TRBJ1-5	ASSGGIQPQH
TRBV28	TRBJ1-5	ASSHWKGNQPQH
TRBV28	TRBJ1-2	ASSPIGLANYGYT
TRBV6-1	TRBJ2-1	ASSDYHDEQF
TRBV5-4	TRBJ1-4	ASSKGGDSSAQGKLF
TRBV6-1	TRBJ2-7	ASSDWTAYEQY
TRBV19	TRBJ1-4	ASRDYKNEKLF
TRBV2	TRBJ1-2	ASSEAWAEPNYGYT
TRBV28	TRBJ2-7	ASSSIGQGYYEQY
TRBV9	TRBJ2-6	ASSVQRISGANVLT
TRBV5-4	TRBJ2-7	ASSFSGGYEQY
TRBV28	TRBJ1-5	ASSSGYSNQPQH
TRBV2	TRBJ1-5	ASSSGQINQPQH
TRBV27	TRBJ1-1	ASKGLGEAF
TRBV28	TRBJ2-7	ASSFIREQY
TRBV7-6	TRBJ2-1	ASSLDFGGRVNSYNEQF
TRBV11-2	TRBJ2-7	ASSPSYEQY
TRBV10-3	TRBJ1-1	AIIPDRGDMNTEAF
TRBV6-1	TRBJ1-3	ASSFGDTIY
TRBV28	TRBJ1-2	ASSSTGTGLVWYGYT
TRBV6-6	TRBJ1-1	ASSFGQWDEAF
TRBV2	TRBJ1-5	ASSYRYGTGRGQPQH
TRBV7-8	TRBJ2-1	ASSPWGWENYNEQF
TRBV7-2	TRBJ2-2	ASSMSGAGELF
TRBV6-5	TRBJ2-2	ASSYSIGGSTGELF
TRBV6-5	TRBJ1-2	ASSYEAGTNYGYT
TRBV6-5	TRBJ1-3	ASSLIGDENTIY
TRBV7-3	TRBJ2-7	ASSLGPETYEQY
TRBV13	TRBJ1-2	ASSNPGQGNYGYT